One sample yielded the 26 T cell receptor beta chains listed below, sequenced in a study of tumor-infiltrating lymphocytes in primary liver carcinoma. Using a constant-region primer together with ProtoScript II reverse transcriptase, TCR beta cDNA was made from roughly 520 ng of total RNA. Amplification in three nested multiplex PCR rounds with slightly modified ARM-PCR gave rise to TCR beta libraries. The two initial PCR rounds, 9 to 11 cycles each, used TRBV1-TRBV30 forward and C-beta reverse primers. One entry per CDR3 protein results from TCRdb running MiXCR on the multiplex PCR reads. The sample lists about 21,000 distinct CDR3 sequences, about 75% occurring once. Total RNA and DNA came together from approximately 20-30 mg of bulk tissue without cell sorting. The sequenced material came from liver tumor tissue from sampling region 1. Stated subset: tumor region T1, superior pole. The receptors were gathered from a woman under 40 with primary liver carcinoma and hepatitis B virus infection.

Comment on this clonotype: Its ends do not fully match the called genes, so a read error is possible. The chain is built from TRBV5-6 and TRBJ2-2; D call uncertain. The germline CDR1 and CDR2 sequences are SGHDT and YYEEEE. The CDR3 extends over 15 amino acids. The CDR3 DNA follows: TGTGCCAGGAGCTTGGCACCCAGAATCACCGAGGAGCTGTTTTTT. This codes for CARSLAPRITEELFF.

The chain joins TRBV11-2 to TRBJ1-5, with TRBD1 matching over 10 bases. The germline V gene has CDR1 SGHAT and CDR2 FQNNGV. Trimming at V came to 5 bases and at J to 3 bases, leaving 10 bases not matched to a gene. There are 17 residues in the CDR3. CDR3 loop: CASSATPGTGDNQPQHF. The DNA for the CDR3 is TGTGCCAGCAGCGCCACTCCCGGGACAGGGGACAATCAGCCCCAGCATTTT. The full variable domain, completed using reference TRBV11-2 and TRBJ1-5, is EAGVAQSPRYKIIEKRQSVAFWCNPISGHATLYWYQQILGQGPKLLIQFQNNGVVDDSQLPKDRFSAERLKGVDSTLKIQPAKLEDSAVYLCASSATPGTGDNQPQHFGDGTRLSIL.

This chain joins TRBV14 and TRBJ2-7; tentative D call: TRBD2 (5 bases). This CDR3 comprises 15 residues. The V and J ends lost 3 bases and 3 bases respectively, with 15 bases between them. The V gene's germline CDR1 is SGHDN and CDR2 FVKESK. CDR3 loop: CASSQAAETDYEQYF. In nucleotides, the CDR3 is TGTGCCAGCAGCCAGGCAGCGGAGACCGACTACGAGCAGTACTTC.

As to this clonotype: One junction end disagrees with the germline gene, perhaps due to a read error. The chain is built from TRBV11-3 and TRBJ1-6; no definite D call. Germline values: CDR1 SGHNT, CDR2 YENEEA. The CDR3 spans 15 residues. The CDR3 nucleotides are TGTGCCAGCAGCTTTAAGCGGAGCTATGATTCACTCCTCCACTTT. It yields the protein CASSFKRSYDSLLHF.

The genes are TRBV4-3 and TRBJ2-7, with 7 bases identical to TRBD2. The trim removed 1 base at V and 7 bases at J, leaving 19 bases unmatched. CDR1 and CDR2 (germline): LGHNA, YSLEER. CDR3 length equals 18 residues. The CDR3 nucleotides read TGCGCCAGCAGCCAAGCTGTGTCGGGGGGTCACATCAGCTATGAGCAGTACTTC. The encoded protein is CASSQAVSGGHISYEQYF.

A remark on this clonotype: A clone one base away is much larger, so this may be a read error. This sequence joins TRBV12-3 or TRBV12-4 and TRBJ1-3, with 7 bases aligning to TRBD1. This CDR3 is built from 16 residues. Trimming at V came to 11 bases and at J to 2 bases, leaving 15 bases not matched to a gene. The CDR3 nucleotides are TGTGCCTACGGTGGCGTTGCGACAGGGACTGGAAACACCATATATTTT. Its translation: CAYGGVATGTGNTIYF.

The chain is built from TRBV11-2 and TRBJ2-7; 10 bases align to TRBD2. The V segment lost 4 bases and the J segment 7 bases; nucleotides outside the gene matches: 16. Germline V gene lookup returns CDR1 SGHAT and CDR2 FQNNGV. The CDR3 sequence is 17 residues long. Written as DNA, the CDR3 is TGTGCCAGCAGCTCAAGGTTCACTATAGCGGGAGGAGTTGAGCAGTACTTC. This sequence encodes CASSSRFTIAGGVEQYF.

A remark on this clonotype: The conserved closing phenylalanine or tryptophan is absent in this CDR3, likely reflecting a read error. The DNA is omitted, as the CDR3 cannot be located on it reliably, and the CDR3 follows TCRdb's listing. The rearrangement uses TRBV5-4 and TRBJ2-3; the table's D call, TRBD2, has no DNA check behind it. The CDR3 length equals 12 residues, ends included. Germline CDR1 SGHNT, CDR2 YYREEE (reference sequence). The CDR3 region is CASKSGGDTEYS.

The chain recombines TRBV7-8 with TRBJ2-7; no clear D. V lost 4 bases and J 10 bases, leaving 32 bases between the germline ends. CDR3 size: 18 residues. Germline loops: CDR1 SGHVS, CDR2 FQNEAQ. The CDR3 sequence: CASSSGRGPTMSSYEQYF. The CDR3 DNA reads as TGTGCCAGCAGCTCGGGTCGCGGTCCTACTATGAGCTCCTATGAACAGTACTTC.

For this clonotype: This could be a read error, since a much larger clone is one nucleotide away. The chain links TRBV11-2 to TRBJ2-2, with no clear D. CDR3 length: 12 amino acids. The germline V and J ends were trimmed by 5 bases and 10 bases, with 11 bases remaining between them. The germline CDR1 and CDR2 sequences are SGHAT and FQNNGV. The CDR3 bases are TGTGCCAGCAGCGCGGAGTACGTGGAGCTGTTTTTT. It encodes CASSAEYVELFF.

The chain is built from TRBV11-2 and TRBJ2-3; D gene unclear. This CDR3 contains 15 residues. Germline CDR1 and CDR2: SGHAT and FQNNGV. The ends were cut back, 9 bases at V and 7 bases at J, with 23 bases in the middle. The CDR3 DNA is TGTGCCAGTACCTCCTTACTCTCTGGCAAAAATACGCAGTATTTT. As protein: CASTSLLSGKNTQYF.

By share, this clonotype counts as medium-sized. The chain is built from TRBV6-1 and TRBJ1-1, with TRBD1 matching 8 bases. The CDR3 loop spans 15 amino acids. V was clipped by 8 bases and J by 0 bases; unmatched bases: 8. Per germline, CDR1 MNHNS and CDR2 SASEGT. This chain's CDR3 is CASDFWTGMNTEAFF. CDR3 DNA sequence: TGTGCCAGCGATTTTTGGACAGGGATGAACACTGAAGCTTTCTTT.

This clonotype was recorded many times. V and J are TRBV7-8 and TRBJ1-5; no clear D gene. This CDR3 spans 15 amino acids. Trimming took 5 bases from V and 6 from J, leaving 17 bases between them. In germline, CDR1 is SGHVS, CDR2 FQNEAQ. The CDR3 DNA follows: TGTGCCAGCAGCCTTACGGGCCAGGTCGGTCAGCCCCAGCATTTT. Encoded protein: CASSLTGQVGQPQHF.

Comments on this clonotype: Since the CDR3 does not end with the conserved phenylalanine or tryptophan, this likely comes from a read error. The chain has TRBV28 and TRBJ1-4; no reliable D call. This CDR3 spans 14 amino acids. The germline V gene encodes CDR1 MDHEN and CDR2 SYDVKM. The CDR3 nucleotides are TGTGCCAGTAGTTACCCGGGCGGATATGAAAAACTGTTTTCT. Residues: CASSYPGGYEKLFS.

On this clonotype itself: An end of the junction does not agree with germline; a read error may underlie this. The rearrangement uses TRBV29-1 and TRBJ2-2; D may be TRBD1 (6 bases). Germline V lookup: CDR1 SQVTM, CDR2 ANQGSEA. The CDR3 loop spans 12 amino acids. The CDR3 region is CSVVGWTEELFF. The CDR3 DNA sequence: TGCAGTGTTGTTGGTTGGACAGAGGAGCTGTTTTTT.

Turning to this clonotype: The conserved phenylalanine or tryptophan is not found at the CDR3 terminus, so this likely reflects a read error. The chain links TRBV12-5 to TRBJ2-1, with D maybe TRBD2 (6 bases). CDR1 LGHNT and CDR2 FRNRAP come from the germline V gene. Trimming took 2 bases from V and 6 from J, leaving 17 bases between them. This CDR3 contains 16 residues. CDR3 protein: CASGLLAGGILNEQFL. CDR3 DNA sequence: TGTGCTAGTGGTTTGCTCGCTGGCGGGATCCTCAATGAGCAGTTCCTC.

As concerns this clonotype: At one end the junction does not follow the germline gene, possibly because of a read error. The chain is built from TRBV6-1 and TRBJ1-2; D uncertain. This CDR3 contains 18 residues. Germline CDR1 MNHNS, CDR2 SASEGT. Here the CDR3 DNA reads TGTGCCAGTAGTGAACGGCTCCTGGTCCTTAGATCTAACTATGGCATCACCTTC. This encodes CASSERLLVLRSNYGITF.

A remark on this clonotype: The CDR3 does not close with the conserved phenylalanine or tryptophan, likely indicating a read error. CDR3 nucleotide sequence: TGTGCCGCCAGCACAGGGGGCAGCAATCAGCCCCAGCATGTT. Translated, it gives CAASTGGSNQPQHV. This sequence joins TRBV5-6 and TRBJ1-5; 9 bases map to TRBD1. Germline CDR1 SGHDT, CDR2 YYEEEE. J lost 1 base, V lost 10 bases, and 6 bases had no gene match. This CDR3 region has 14 residues.

Details on this clonotype: Because it lacks the conserved phenylalanine or tryptophan at the end, this CDR3 is likely a read error. This rearrangement joins TRBV5-4 to TRBJ2-3; the match to TRBD2 covers 8 bases. J was trimmed by 8 bases and V by 6 bases; bases with no gene match: 5. Germline assignment: CDR1 SGHNT and CDR2 YYREEE (reference sequence). This CDR3 contains 12 residues. The CDR3 DNA is TGTGCCAGCAAAAGCGGGGGAAGTACGCAGTATTTA. Its protein is CASKSGGSTQYL.

This clonotype was picked up many times. A much more abundant neighbour one base away suggests this may be a read error. V usage is TRBV11-2 and J usage is TRBJ2-7, with TRBD2 identical over 7 bases. CDR3 length: 13 amino acids. Germline V gene lookup returns CDR1 SGHAT and CDR2 FQNNGV. In nucleotides, the CDR3 is TGTGCCAGCTGCTTAAGTGAACTAGCGTCGCAGTACTTC. It encodes CASCLSELASQYF.

Concerning this clonotype itself: The junction shows a germline mismatch at one end, possibly a read error. This sequence joins TRBV5-4 and TRBJ2-3, with 10 nucleotides matching TRBD2. CDR3 length: 18 amino acids. Germline CDR1 is SGHNT and CDR2 is YYREEE (reference sequence). The CDR3 loop is CVSSNPAASGSQADTQYF. CDR3 in DNA: TGTGTCAGCAGTAACCCGGCGGCTAGCGGGAGTCAGGCAGATACGCAGTATTTT.

With respect to this clonotype: This may arise from a read error, as a much more abundant clone is one base away. The rearrangement uses TRBV19 and TRBJ2-1, with TRBD2 matching over 7 bases. The CDR3 has 13 residues. Germline V gives CDR1 LNHDA, CDR2 SQIVND (reference sequence). CDR3 sequence reads: CASSMGDYNEHFF. The CDR3 DNA sequence: TGTGCCAGTAGTATGGGGGACTACAATGAGCACTTCTTC. Full variable domain (rest looked up from reference TRBV19 and TRBJ2-1): DGGITQSPKYLFRKEGQNVTLSCEQNLNHDAMYWYRQDPGQGLRLIYYSQIVNDFQKGDIAEGYSVSREKKESFPLTVTSAQKNPTAFYLCASSMGDYNEHFFGPGTRLTVL.

The rearrangement links TRBV24-1 to TRBJ2-3; the D is unclear. Trimming took off 2 bases at V and 3 bases at J, with 11 bases between the two ends. The CDR3 extends over 15 amino acids. Germline V gene lookup returns CDR1 KGHDR and CDR2 SFDVKD. In DNA form, the CDR3 reads TGTGCCACCAGTGATTCCAACCCTAGTACAGATACGCAGTATTTT. Residues: CATSDSNPSTDTQYF.

The rearrangement uses TRBV29-1 and TRBJ2-5; tentatively, D is TRBD1 (5 bases). CDR3 length: 15 amino acids. Germline V gene sequence: CDR1 SQVTM, CDR2 ANQGSEA. V lost 2 bases and J lost 4, with 17 bases in between. CDR3: CSVETGRGVGETQYF. CDR3 in DNA: TGCAGCGTTGAAACCGGAAGGGGTGTGGGAGAGACCCAGTACTTC.

This clonotype appeared a few times. A clone one base away is much larger, so this may be a read error. The chain joins TRBV20-1 to TRBJ2-7; D is ambiguous. V lost 5 bases and J lost 5, with 16 bases in between. The germline V gene encodes CDR1 DFQATT and CDR2 SNEGSKA (reference sequence). The CDR3 is made up of 13 amino acids. CDR3 sequence reads: CSAPDLQPHEQYF. The CDR3 region has the DNA TGCAGTGCTCCCGACCTCCAACCCCACGAGCAGTACTTC.

Notes on this clonotype: Germline and junction disagree at one end, which may indicate a read error. This chain links TRBV5-8 with TRBJ2-1, with TRBD1 matching 7 bases. Germline V gene data show CDR1 as SGHTS and CDR2 as YDEGEE. This CDR3 has 13 residues. This CDR3 reads CASSLYRGKEQLF. The CDR3 DNA sequence: TGTGCCAGCAGCTTGTACAGGGGCAAAGAGCAGCTCTTC.